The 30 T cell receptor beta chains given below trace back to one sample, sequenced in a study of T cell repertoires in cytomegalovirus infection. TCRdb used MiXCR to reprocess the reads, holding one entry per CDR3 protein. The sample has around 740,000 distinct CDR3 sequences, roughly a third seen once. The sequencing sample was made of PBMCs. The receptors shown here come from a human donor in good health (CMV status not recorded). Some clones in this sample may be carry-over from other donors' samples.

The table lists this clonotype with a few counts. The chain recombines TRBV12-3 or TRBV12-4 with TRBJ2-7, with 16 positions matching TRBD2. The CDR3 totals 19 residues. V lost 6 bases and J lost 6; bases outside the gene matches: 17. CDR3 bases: TGTGCCAGCAGCGCCCGACCGGGACTAGCGGGAGGGCAGGGGTTCGAGCAGTACTTC. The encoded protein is CASSARPGLAGGQGFEQYF.

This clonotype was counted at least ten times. The CDR3, as DNA: TGCAGCGTACTAAACATGGACTCCTACGAGCAGTACTTC. It specifies CSVLNMDSYEQYF. The chain couples TRBV29-1 to TRBJ2-7; D remains ambiguous. Germline loops: CDR1 SQVTM, CDR2 ANQGSEA. This CDR3 comprises 13 residues. The ends were cut back, 6 bases at V and 0 bases at J, with 12 bases in the middle.

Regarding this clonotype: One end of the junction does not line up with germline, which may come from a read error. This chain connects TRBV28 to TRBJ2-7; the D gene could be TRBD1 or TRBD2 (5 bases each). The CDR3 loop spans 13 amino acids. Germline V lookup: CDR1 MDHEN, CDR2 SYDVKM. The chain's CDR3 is CASSALGELGPAF. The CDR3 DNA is TGTGCCAGCAGTGCTCTCGGTGAATTGGGACCTGCATTC.

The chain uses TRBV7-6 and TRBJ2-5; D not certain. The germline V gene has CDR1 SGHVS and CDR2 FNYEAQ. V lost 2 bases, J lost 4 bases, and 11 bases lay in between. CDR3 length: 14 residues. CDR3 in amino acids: CASSLRATAETQYF. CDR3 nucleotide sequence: TGTGCCAGCAGCTTACGGGCCACGGCAGAGACCCAGTACTTC.

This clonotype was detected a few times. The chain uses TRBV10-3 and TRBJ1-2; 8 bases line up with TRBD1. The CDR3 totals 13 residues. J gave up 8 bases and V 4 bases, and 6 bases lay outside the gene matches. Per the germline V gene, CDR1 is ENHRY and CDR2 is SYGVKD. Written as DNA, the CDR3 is TGTGCCATCAGTGGTTCAGGGGGCGCAGGCTACACCTTC. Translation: CAISGSGGAGYTF.

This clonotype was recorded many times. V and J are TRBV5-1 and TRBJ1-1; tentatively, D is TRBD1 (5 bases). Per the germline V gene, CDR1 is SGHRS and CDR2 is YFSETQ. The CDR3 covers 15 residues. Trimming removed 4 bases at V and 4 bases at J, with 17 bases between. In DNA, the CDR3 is TGCGCCAGCAGCCCCTCCCTTAGCGGGGCCACTGAAGCTTTCTTT. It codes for CASSPSLSGATEAFF.

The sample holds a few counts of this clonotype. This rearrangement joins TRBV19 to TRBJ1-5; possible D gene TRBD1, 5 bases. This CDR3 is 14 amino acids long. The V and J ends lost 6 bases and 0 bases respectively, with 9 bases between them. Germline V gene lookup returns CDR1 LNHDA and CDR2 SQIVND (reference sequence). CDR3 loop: CASRRGNSNQPQHF. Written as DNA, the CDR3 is TGTGCCAGTAGGCGGGGGAATAGCAATCAGCCCCAGCATTTT. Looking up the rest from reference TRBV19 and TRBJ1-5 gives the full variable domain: DGGITQSPKYLFRKEGQNVTLSCEQNLNHDAMYWYRQDPGQGLRLIYYSQIVNDFQKGDIAEGYSVSREKKESFPLTVTSAQKNPTAFYLCASRRGNSNQPQHFGDGTRLSIL.

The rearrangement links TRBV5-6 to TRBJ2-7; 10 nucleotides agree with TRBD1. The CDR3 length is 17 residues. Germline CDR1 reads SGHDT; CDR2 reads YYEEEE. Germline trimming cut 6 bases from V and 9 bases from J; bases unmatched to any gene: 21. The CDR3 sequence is CASNAMRDRGLHHAQYF. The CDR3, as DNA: TGTGCCAGCAACGCGATGAGGGACAGGGGCCTTCACCACGCGCAGTACTTC.

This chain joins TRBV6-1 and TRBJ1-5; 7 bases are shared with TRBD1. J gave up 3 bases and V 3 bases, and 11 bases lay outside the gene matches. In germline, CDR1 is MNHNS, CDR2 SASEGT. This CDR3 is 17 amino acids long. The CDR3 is CASSDYRGPTPNQPQHF. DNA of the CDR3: TGTGCCAGCAGTGATTACAGGGGCCCGACCCCCAATCAGCCCCAGCATTTT.

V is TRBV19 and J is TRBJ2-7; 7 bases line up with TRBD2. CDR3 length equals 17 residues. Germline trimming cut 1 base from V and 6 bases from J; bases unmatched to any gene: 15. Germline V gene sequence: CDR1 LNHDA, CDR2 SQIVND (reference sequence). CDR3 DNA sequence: TGTGCCAGTAGTATAGGCCTCTTCCGGGGGAGGGCCGGCGAGCAGTACTTC. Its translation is CASSIGLFRGRAGEQYF.

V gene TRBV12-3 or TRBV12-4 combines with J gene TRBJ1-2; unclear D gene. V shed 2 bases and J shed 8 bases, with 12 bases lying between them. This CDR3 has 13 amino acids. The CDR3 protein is CASSLPPSQGYTF. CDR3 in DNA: TGTGCCAGCAGTTTACCCCCCAGCCAAGGCTACACCTTC.

CDR3 DNA sequence: TGTGCCAGCAGTACCTTTATCGGGGGGCCGGTGACTGAAGCTTTCTTT. This gives the protein CASSTFIGGPVTEAFF. The J gene is TRBJ1-1, the V gene TRBV28; a possible D gene is TRBD1 (6 bases). Germline CDR1 is MDHEN and CDR2 is SYDVKM. The CDR3 has 16 residues. Trimming took off 5 bases at V and 5 bases at J, with 21 bases between the two ends.

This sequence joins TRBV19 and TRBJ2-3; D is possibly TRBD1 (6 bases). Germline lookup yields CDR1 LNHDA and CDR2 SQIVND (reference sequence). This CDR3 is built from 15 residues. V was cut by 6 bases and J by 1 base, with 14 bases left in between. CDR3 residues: CASSTHSGGTDTQYF. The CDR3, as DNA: TGTGCCAGTAGCACTCATTCAGGGGGCACAGATACGCAGTATTTT.

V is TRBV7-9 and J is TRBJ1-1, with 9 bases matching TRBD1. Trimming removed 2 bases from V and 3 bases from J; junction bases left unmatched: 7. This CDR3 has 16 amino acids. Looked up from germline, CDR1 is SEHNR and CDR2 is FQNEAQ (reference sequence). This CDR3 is CASSLYRGPVHTEAFF. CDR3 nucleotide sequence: TGTGCCAGCAGCTTATACAGGGGGCCAGTCCACACTGAAGCTTTCTTT.

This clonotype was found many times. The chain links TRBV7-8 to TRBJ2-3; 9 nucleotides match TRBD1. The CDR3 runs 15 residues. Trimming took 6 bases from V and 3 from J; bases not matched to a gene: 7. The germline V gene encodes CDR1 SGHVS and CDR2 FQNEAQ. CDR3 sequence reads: CASRSGQGWTDTQYF. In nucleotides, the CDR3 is TGTGCCAGCAGATCCGGACAGGGGTGGACAGATACGCAGTATTTT.

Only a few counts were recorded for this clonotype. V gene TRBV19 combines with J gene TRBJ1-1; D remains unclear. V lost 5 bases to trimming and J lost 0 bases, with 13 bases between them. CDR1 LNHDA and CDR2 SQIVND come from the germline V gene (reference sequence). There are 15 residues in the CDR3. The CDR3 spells CASSVYSDMNTEAFF. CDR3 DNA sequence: TGTGCCAGTAGTGTGTACAGCGATATGAACACTGAAGCTTTCTTT. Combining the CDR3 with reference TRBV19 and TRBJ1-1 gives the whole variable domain DGGITQSPKYLFRKEGQNVTLSCEQNLNHDAMYWYRQDPGQGLRLIYYSQIVNDFQKGDIAEGYSVSREKKESFPLTVTSAQKNPTAFYLCASSVYSDMNTEAFFGQGTRLTVV.

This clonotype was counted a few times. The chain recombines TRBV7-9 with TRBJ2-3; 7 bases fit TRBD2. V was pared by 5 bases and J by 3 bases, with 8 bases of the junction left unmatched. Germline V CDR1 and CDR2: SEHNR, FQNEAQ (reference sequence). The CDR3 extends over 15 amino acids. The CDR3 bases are TGTGCCAGCAGCCCTGAGATGGGGGGGACAGATACGCAGTATTTT. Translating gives CASSPEMGGTDTQYF.

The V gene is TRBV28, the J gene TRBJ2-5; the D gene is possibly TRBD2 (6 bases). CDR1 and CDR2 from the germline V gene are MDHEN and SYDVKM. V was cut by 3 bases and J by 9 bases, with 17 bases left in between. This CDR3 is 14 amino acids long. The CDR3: CASSLIGRLMSQYF. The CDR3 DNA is TGTGCCAGCAGTTTGATAGGGAGGCTAATGTCCCAGTACTTC.

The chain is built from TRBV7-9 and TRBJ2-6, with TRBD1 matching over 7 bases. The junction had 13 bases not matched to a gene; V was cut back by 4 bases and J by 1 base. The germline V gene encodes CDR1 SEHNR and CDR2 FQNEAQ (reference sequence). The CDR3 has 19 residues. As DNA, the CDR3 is TGTGCCAGCAGCTCACCAGTGGGGACAGTAGAATCTGGGGCCAACGTCCTGACTTTC. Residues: CASSSPVGTVESGANVLTF.

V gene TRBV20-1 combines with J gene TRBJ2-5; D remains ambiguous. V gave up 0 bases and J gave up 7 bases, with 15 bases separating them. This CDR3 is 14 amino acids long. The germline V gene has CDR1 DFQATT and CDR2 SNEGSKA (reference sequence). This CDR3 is CSARDDIPSGTQYF. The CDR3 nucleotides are TGCAGTGCTAGAGACGACATCCCCTCGGGGACCCAGTACTTC.

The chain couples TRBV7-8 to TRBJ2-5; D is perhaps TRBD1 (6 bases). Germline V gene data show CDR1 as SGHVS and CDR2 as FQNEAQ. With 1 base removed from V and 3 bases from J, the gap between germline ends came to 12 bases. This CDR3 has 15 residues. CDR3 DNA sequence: TGTGCCAGCAGCTTAGTGGGGGACACTAAAGAGACCCAGTACTTC. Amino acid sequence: CASSLVGDTKETQYF.

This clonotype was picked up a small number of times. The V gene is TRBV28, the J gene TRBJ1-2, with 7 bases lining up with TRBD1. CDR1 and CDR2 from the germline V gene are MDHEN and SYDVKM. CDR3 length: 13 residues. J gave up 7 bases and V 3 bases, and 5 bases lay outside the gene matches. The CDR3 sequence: CASSFKTGTGYTF. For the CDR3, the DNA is TGTGCCAGCAGTTTCAAGACAGGGACTGGCTACACCTTC.

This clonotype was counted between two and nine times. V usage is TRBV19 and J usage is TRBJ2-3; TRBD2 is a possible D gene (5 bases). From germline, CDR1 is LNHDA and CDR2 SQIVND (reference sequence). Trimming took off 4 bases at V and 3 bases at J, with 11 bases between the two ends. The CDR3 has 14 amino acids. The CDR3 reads CASSRLPGTDTQYF. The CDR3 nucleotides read TGTGCCAGTAGTAGACTACCGGGGACAGATACGCAGTATTTT.

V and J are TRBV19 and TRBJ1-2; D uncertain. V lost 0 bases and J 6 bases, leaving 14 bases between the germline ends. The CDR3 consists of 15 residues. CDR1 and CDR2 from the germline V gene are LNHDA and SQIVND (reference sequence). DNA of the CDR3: TGTGCCAGTAGTATAGATCTGGGCAGAGGCCATGGCTACACCTTC. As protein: CASSIDLGRGHGYTF.

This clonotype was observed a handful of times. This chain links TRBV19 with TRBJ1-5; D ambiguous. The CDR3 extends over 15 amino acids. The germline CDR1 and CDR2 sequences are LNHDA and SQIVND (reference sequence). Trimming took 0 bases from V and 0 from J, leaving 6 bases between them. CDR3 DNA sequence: TGTGCCAGTAGTATAGAGGTTTATAGCAATCAGCCCCAGCATTTT. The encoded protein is CASSIEVYSNQPQHF.

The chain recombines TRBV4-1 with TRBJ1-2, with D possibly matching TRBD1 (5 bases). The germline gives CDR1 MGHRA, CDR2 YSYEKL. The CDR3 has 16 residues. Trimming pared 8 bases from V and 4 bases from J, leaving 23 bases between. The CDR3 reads CASAAYPGTDVYGYTF. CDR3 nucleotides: TGCGCCAGCGCAGCTTATCCGGGGACCGATGTCTATGGCTACACCTTC.

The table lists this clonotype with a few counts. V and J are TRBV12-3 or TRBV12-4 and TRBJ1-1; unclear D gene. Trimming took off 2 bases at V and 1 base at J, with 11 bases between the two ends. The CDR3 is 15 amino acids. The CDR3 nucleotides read TGTGCCAGCAGTTTAAGGCCGACTGAGAACACTGAAGCTTTCTTT. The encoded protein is CASSLRPTENTEAFF.

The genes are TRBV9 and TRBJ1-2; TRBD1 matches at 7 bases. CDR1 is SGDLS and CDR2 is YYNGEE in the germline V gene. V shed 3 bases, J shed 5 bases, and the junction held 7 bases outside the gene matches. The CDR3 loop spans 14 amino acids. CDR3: CASSDQGGAYGYTF. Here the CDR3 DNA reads TGTGCCAGCAGCGACCAAGGGGGCGCGTATGGCTACACCTTC. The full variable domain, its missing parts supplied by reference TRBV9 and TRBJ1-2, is DSGVTQTPKHLITATGQRVTLRCSPRSGDLSVYWYQQSLDQGLQFLIQYYNGEERAKGNILERFSAQQFPDLHSELNLSSLELGDSALYFCASSDQGGAYGYTFGSGTRLTVV.

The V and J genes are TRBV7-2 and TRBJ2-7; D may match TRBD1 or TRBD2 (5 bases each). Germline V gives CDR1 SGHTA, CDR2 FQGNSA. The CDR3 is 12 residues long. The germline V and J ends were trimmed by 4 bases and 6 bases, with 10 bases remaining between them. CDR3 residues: CASSSRGAEQYF. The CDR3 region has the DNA TGTGCCAGCAGCTCGCGAGGGGCCGAGCAGTACTTC.

CDR3 sequence reads: CAISRQGKGTDTQYF. The CDR3 coding sequence is TGTGCCATCAGTAGGCAGGGTAAAGGCACAGATACGCAGTATTTT. V is TRBV10-3 and J is TRBJ2-3; tentatively, D is TRBD1 (5 bases). This CDR3 region has 15 residues. The V end lost 5 bases, the J end lost 1 base, and 13 bases lay between the germline ends. Looked up from germline, CDR1 is ENHRY and CDR2 is SYGVKD.